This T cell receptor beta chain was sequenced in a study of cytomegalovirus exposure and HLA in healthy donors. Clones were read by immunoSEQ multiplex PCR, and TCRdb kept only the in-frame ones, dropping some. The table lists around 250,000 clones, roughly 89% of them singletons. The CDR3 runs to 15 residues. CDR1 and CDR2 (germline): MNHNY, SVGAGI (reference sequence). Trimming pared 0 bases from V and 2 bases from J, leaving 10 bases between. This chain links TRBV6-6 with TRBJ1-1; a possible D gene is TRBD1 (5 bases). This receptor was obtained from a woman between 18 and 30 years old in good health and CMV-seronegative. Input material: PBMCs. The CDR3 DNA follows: TGTGCCAGCAGTTACTCCGGACACATTAACACTGAAGCTTTCTTT. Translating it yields CASSYSGHINTEAFF.